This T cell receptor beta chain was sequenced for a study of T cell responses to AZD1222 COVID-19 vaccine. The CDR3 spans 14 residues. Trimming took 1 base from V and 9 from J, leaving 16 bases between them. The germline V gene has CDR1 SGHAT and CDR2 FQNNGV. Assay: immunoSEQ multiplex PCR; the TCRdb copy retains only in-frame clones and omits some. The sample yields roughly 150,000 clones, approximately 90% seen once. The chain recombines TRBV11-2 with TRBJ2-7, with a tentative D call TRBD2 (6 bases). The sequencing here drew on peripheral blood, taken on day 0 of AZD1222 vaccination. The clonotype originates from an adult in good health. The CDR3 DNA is TGTGCCAGCAGCTTAGGATCGACTGGAGGGTGGCAGTACTTC. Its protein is CASSLGSTGGWQYF.